This entry lists 26 T cell receptor beta chains sequenced from one sample in a study of blood T cells in healthy people across ages. For the second PCR, which ran for roughly 6 to 12 cycles, a sample-barcoded 5' primer and a J-beta primer mix were used. TCRdb ran MiXCR on the 5' RACE reads and lists one entry per CDR3 protein. This sample yields 1.6 million or so distinct CDR3 sequences, of which 34% are seen a single time; approximately 10% belongs to the top ten. Sequenced sample: blood. Every receptor here comes from a woman aged 25-40 years in good health.

V usage is TRBV11-3 and J usage is TRBJ2-1; 14 bases match TRBD2. V gave up 4 bases and J gave up 12 bases; unmatched junction bases: 11. The length of the CDR3 is 16 residues. In germline, CDR1 is SGHNT, CDR2 YENEEA. For the CDR3, the DNA is TGTGCCAGCAGCTCGGGACTAGCGGGGGCCGGAGTGGCGCAGTTCTTC. This gives the protein CASSSGLAGAGVAQFF.

The chain combines TRBV2 with TRBJ2-5; D uncertain. The germline gives CDR1 SNHLY, CDR2 FYNNEI. The CDR3 extends over 13 amino acids. Trimming took off 7 bases at V and 2 bases at J, with 11 bases between the two ends. The DNA of the CDR3 is TGTGCCAGCATCAGGAGTAATCAAGAGACCCAGTACTTC. It specifies CASIRSNQETQYF.

The gene calls are TRBV7-2 and TRBJ2-1, with D tentatively TRBD1 (7 bases). The V gene lost 3 bases and the J gene lost 7 bases, with 13 bases spanning the gap. The germline gives CDR1 SGHTA, CDR2 FQGNSA. The CDR3 runs to 14 residues. CDR3 in DNA: TGTGCCAGCAGCTTGGAGGGGGCCAGAAATGAGCAGTTCTTC. It is translated as CASSLEGARNEQFF.

This clonotype has only a few counts. The chain is built from TRBV20-1 and TRBJ2-3, with a possible D match to TRBD2 (6 bases). Trimming pared 4 bases from V and 2 bases from J, leaving 13 bases between. CDR3 size: 14 residues. From germline, CDR1 is DFQATT and CDR2 SNEGSKA (reference sequence). The CDR3 is CSATRGGATDTQYF. The CDR3 DNA sequence: TGCAGTGCTACGCGGGGTGGGGCCACAGATACGCAGTATTTT.

The chain recombines TRBV4-1 with TRBJ2-7; 8 bases are a match to TRBD2. The CDR3 is 15 amino acids. V lost 5 bases to trimming and J lost 5 bases; unmatched junction nucleotides: 11. The germline V gene has CDR1 MGHRA and CDR2 YSYEKL. CDR3 in amino acids: CASSSPGTSIHEQYF. The CDR3 bases are TGCGCCAGCAGCTCCCCGGGGACTAGTATCCACGAGCAGTACTTC.

The genes are TRBV20-1 and TRBJ2-7; 7 positions agree with TRBD1. Looked up from germline, CDR1 is DFQATT and CDR2 is SNEGSKA (reference sequence). The CDR3 consists of 15 residues. Losses at the gene ends were 3 bases for V and 4 bases for J; bases not matched to a gene: 12. CDR3 protein: CSARGPGTVTYEQYF. CDR3 DNA sequence: TGCAGTGCTAGGGGCCCCGGGACAGTCACTTACGAGCAGTACTTC.

This clonotype showed up many times. The chain's CDR3 is CASSQDEEGTSTDTQYF. The CDR3 DNA reads TGCGCCAGCAGCCAAGATGAGGAGGGTACTAGCACAGATACGCAGTATTTT. The chain uses TRBV4-1 and TRBJ2-3; tentatively, D is TRBD2 (6 bases). From germline, CDR1 is MGHRA and CDR2 YSYEKL. CDR3 length: 17 residues. V gave up 0 bases and J gave up 0 bases, with 13 bases separating them.

The sample holds a few counts of this clonotype. This chain joins TRBV9 and TRBJ2-5, with a possible D match to TRBD2 (6 bases). The length of the CDR3 is 15 residues. V lost 2 bases, J lost 3 bases, and 14 bases lay in between. The germline V gene has CDR1 SGDLS and CDR2 YYNGEE. DNA of the CDR3: TGTGCCAGCAGCGTTAGCCCGGGAGAAAAAGAGACCCAGTACTTC. Encoded protein: CASSVSPGEKETQYF.

This clonotype was detected many times. V gene TRBV7-9 combines with J gene TRBJ1-3; the D is unclear. V was pared by 5 bases and J by 0 bases, with 5 bases between. The CDR3 has 13 residues. The germline gives CDR1 SEHNR, CDR2 FQNEAQ (reference sequence). CDR3 loop: CASSRLSGNTIYF. CDR3 nucleotides: TGTGCCAGCAGCCGTCTCTCTGGAAACACCATATATTTT.

This clonotype was seen more than once but under ten times. The V gene is TRBV5-1, the J gene TRBJ1-6; D is unclear. V lost 0 bases and J 9 bases, leaving 7 bases between the germline ends. CDR1 and CDR2 (germline): SGHRS, YFSETQ. The length of the CDR3 is 13 residues. CDR3 DNA: TGCGCCAGCAGCTTGGCCGGGGTTTCACCCCTCCACTTT. This gives the protein CASSLAGVSPLHF.

The gene calls are TRBV20-1 and TRBJ2-5, with D possibly being TRBD2 (5 bases). V was clipped by 7 bases and J by 2 bases, with 17 bases between them. In germline, CDR1 is DFQATT, CDR2 SNEGSKA (reference sequence). The CDR3 is 14 residues long. CDR3 amino acids: CSVSADFRQETQYF. The CDR3 bases are TGCAGTGTTAGCGCCGACTTTCGGCAAGAGACCCAGTACTTC.

This clonotype occurred once. The rearrangement uses TRBV2 and TRBJ1-1, with 8 nucleotides matching TRBD1. V dropped 4 bases and J dropped 7; count of bases not matched to a gene: 8. Germline V gene data show CDR1 as SNHLY and CDR2 as FYNNEI. The CDR3 has 14 amino acids. CDR3 residues: CASSGGTGPIEAFF. In DNA form, the CDR3 reads TGTGCCAGCAGTGGGGGGACAGGCCCCATTGAAGCTTTCTTT.

The sample holds a few counts of this clonotype. The chain links TRBV7-2 to TRBJ2-3; 8 bases match TRBD2. The germline gives CDR1 SGHTA, CDR2 FQGNSA. V shed 5 bases and J 5 bases; nucleotides not matched to a gene: 12. CDR3 length: 16 residues. CDR3 nucleotide sequence: TGTGCCAGCAGCCCCCGCGGCGGGGGGTATTTAGATACGCAGTATTTT. Amino acid sequence: CASSPRGGGYLDTQYF.

This chain joins TRBV6-1 and TRBJ2-7; 14 nucleotides agree with TRBD2. V dropped 0 bases and J dropped 3; count of bases not matched to a gene: 1. The CDR3 runs to 16 residues. Germline values: CDR1 MNHNS, CDR2 SASEGT. This CDR3 is CASSEATSGGGYEQYF. For the CDR3, the DNA is TGTGCCAGCAGTGAAGCGACTAGCGGGGGGGGCTACGAGCAGTACTTC.

The chain employs TRBV13 and TRBJ1-1; 7 bases map to TRBD1. The length of the CDR3 is 15 residues. J gave up 4 bases and V 0 bases, and 5 bases lay outside the gene matches. The germline CDR1 and CDR2 sequences are PRHDT and FYEKMQ (reference sequence). The CDR3 protein is CASSLGIQGGTEAFF. CDR3 nucleotide sequence: TGTGCCAGCAGCTTAGGCATTCAGGGGGGCACTGAAGCTTTCTTT.

This clonotype appeared a few times. V is TRBV7-6 and J is TRBJ1-6, with D hard to call. Germline V gives CDR1 SGHVS, CDR2 FNYEAQ. V dropped 4 bases and J dropped 3 bases, with 13 bases sitting between them. The CDR3 is 16 amino acids. In DNA, the CDR3 is TGTGCCAGCAGCTCCAGCCCGACCGACTATAATTCACCCCTCCACTTT. It translates to CASSSSPTDYNSPLHF.

This clonotype was observed at least ten times. The chain has TRBV10-3 and TRBJ1-2, with 11 bases identical to TRBD1. V dropped 6 bases and J dropped 8; count of bases not matched to a gene: 2. The CDR3 spans 12 residues. Germline lookup yields CDR1 ENHRY and CDR2 SYGVKD. The CDR3 DNA reads as TGTGCCATCAGAGGGACAGGGGGAGGCTACACCTTC. Its translation: CAIRGTGGGYTF.

This chain links TRBV30 with TRBJ2-1; maybe TRBD2 (6 bases). With 3 bases removed from V and 15 bases from J, the gap between germline ends came to 30 bases. The CDR3 runs 16 residues. The germline gives CDR1 GTSNPN, CDR2 SVGIG (reference sequence). CDR3 sequence: CAWREETRGLSPRRFF. The CDR3 DNA reads as TGTGCCTGGAGGGAAGAGACACGGGGACTCTCCCCGAGGAGGTTCTTC.

This clonotype was observed at least ten times. The V gene is TRBV6-2 or TRBV6-3, the J gene TRBJ1-1; D uncertain. The CDR3 runs 12 residues. CDR1 and CDR2 from the germline V gene are MNHEY and SVGEGT. Trimming removed 10 bases from V and 5 bases from J, with 14 bases in between. CDR3 region: CAIKTVATEAFF. As DNA, the CDR3 is TGTGCCATTAAAACGGTCGCTACTGAAGCTTTCTTT.

This clonotype was detected only a few times. The DNA for the CDR3 is TGTGCCAGCAGCCAAGTATCGCCGACCCAGTACTTC. Protein sequence: CASSQVSPTQYF. V is TRBV14 and J is TRBJ2-5; D uncertain. Germline assignment: CDR1 SGHDN and CDR2 FVKESK. The V end lost 1 base, the J end lost 7 bases, and 7 bases lay between the germline ends. The CDR3 is 12 amino acids.

The chain has TRBV27 and TRBJ2-7; 8 nucleotides align to TRBD2. Trimming cost V 3 bases and J 0 bases; bases outside gene matches: 4. The germline CDR1 and CDR2 sequences are MNHEY and SMNVEV (reference sequence). The length of the CDR3 is 15 residues. The CDR3 DNA follows: TGTGCCAGCAGTTTGTCACTAGCGGCCTCCTACGAGCAGTACTTC. Protein product: CASSLSLAASYEQYF.

This clonotype occurred a few times. The chain joins TRBV20-1 to TRBJ1-1; D is uncertain. This CDR3 spans 15 amino acids. Germline CDR1 reads DFQATT; CDR2 reads SNEGSKA (reference sequence). V was trimmed by 5 bases and J by 1 base, leaving 17 bases between them. The CDR3 region has the DNA TGCAGTGCTCCACTATCTGGACCAGGGAACACTGAAGCTTTCTTT. Amino acid sequence: CSAPLSGPGNTEAFF.

The chain is built from TRBV12-3 or TRBV12-4 and TRBJ1-2; D is undetermined. Trimming removed 1 base from V and 4 bases from J, with 10 bases in between. This CDR3 has 14 residues. Here the CDR3 DNA reads TGTGCCAGCAGTTTAGGGAACAGCCTCTATGGCTACACCTTC. Translating it yields CASSLGNSLYGYTF.

The table lists this clonotype with a count of one. The V and J genes are TRBV7-9 and TRBJ2-6, with 9 positions matching TRBD1. Germline assignment: CDR1 SEHNR and CDR2 FQNEAQ (reference sequence). The CDR3 covers 17 residues. J gave up 4 bases and V 5 bases, and 9 bases lay outside the gene matches. Here the CDR3 DNA reads TGTGCCAGCAGCAGGGGAACAGGGGGCTCCGGGGCCAACGTCCTGACTTTC. Its translation: CASSRGTGGSGANVLTF.

This clonotype was observed at least ten times. The chain uses TRBV27 and TRBJ2-1, with unresolved D. Deletions cut 2 bases from V and 7 bases from J, with 12 bases between. CDR3 size: 14 residues. CDR1 is MNHEY, CDR2 SMNVEV, per germline (reference sequence). The CDR3 DNA follows: TGTGCCAGCAGTTTAAGCTCTCTGGGGAATGAGCAGTTCTTC. Encoded protein: CASSLSSLGNEQFF.

The chain joins TRBV7-9 to TRBJ2-3; 8 nucleotides match TRBD2. In germline, CDR1 is SEHNR, CDR2 FQNEAQ (reference sequence). The V gene end was trimmed by 5 bases and the J gene end by 4 bases; junction bases not matched to a gene: 8. The CDR3 sequence is 15 residues long. CDR3 protein: CASSAGGAIADTQYF. The CDR3 coding sequence is TGTGCCAGCAGCGCCGGGGGGGCAATCGCAGATACGCAGTATTTT.